A single TCR beta chain is shown here with its context. This specimen belongs to a study of blood T cell repertoires in COVID-19. Study background: The United States, Italy and Spain provided the acute and convalescent COVID-19 samples. Sources were T cells, B-cell-depleted T cells, or PBMCs; the material itself was cDNA or gDNA.

In the study's own analysis: Nucleated cell number was recorded as an estimate derived from reference gene primer amplification. Produced via immunoSEQ multiplex PCR; TCRdb's table is partial and in-frame only. The DNA was the basis for D and trimming; V, J and clone size are from that table. The sample records roughly 240,000 clones, 86% being singletons. The V gene end was trimmed by 1 base and the J gene end by 2 bases; junction bases not matched to a gene: 5. CDR3 size: 16 residues. Germline CDR1 and CDR2: KGHSH and LQKENI. Seattle cases were enrolled at active infection and followed longitudinally.

The chain uses TRBV18 and TRBJ1-2, with 9 nucleotides matching TRBD1. The sequence came from a woman of 80 years or more with COVID-19, enrolled during active disease. Input material: peripheral blood. In nucleotides, the CDR3 is TGTGCCAGCTCACCACTTACAGGGGGCCGGAACTATGGCTACACCTTC. The encoded protein is CASSPLTGGRNYGYTF.